This paragraph covers one T cell receptor (beta chain) sequence. In the original analysis: Nucleated cell number was recorded as an estimate derived from reference gene primer amplification. Generated by immunoSEQ multiplex PCR, the TCRdb table keeps only in-frame clones and is missing some. V, J and clone size are those of that table, while D and trimming were read from the DNA. This table has 75,000 to 95,000 clones, 70% to 90% appearing once. These data originate in a study of blood T cell repertoires in COVID-19. Background on the study: Collection of acute and convalescent COVID-19 samples took place in the United States, Italy and Spain. Sources were T cells, B-cell-depleted T cells, or PBMCs; the material itself was cDNA or gDNA.

Germline CDR1 KGHDR, CDR2 SFDVKD. The ends lost 2 bases at V and 3 bases at J; junction bases unmatched: 9. The CDR3 runs to 18 residues. Sequencing input: peripheral blood. The receptor's source is a woman of 80 years or more with acute or convalescent COVID-19. The gene calls are TRBV24-1 and TRBJ2-1; 10 positions match TRBD2. The CDR3 nucleotides read TGTGCCACCAGTGATTCGAGACTAGCGGGTGGGGGCTACAATGAGCAGTTCTTC. It specifies CATSDSRLAGGGYNEQFF.